This is a list of T cell receptor beta chains from one sample in a study of cytomegalovirus exposure and HLA in healthy donors. Clones were read by immunoSEQ multiplex PCR, and TCRdb kept only the in-frame ones, dropping some. The data hold tens of thousands of clones, with approximately 57% observed a single time. Sequenced: PBMCs. Every receptor here comes from a woman in her twenties or thirties in good health and CMV-seronegative. CDR3s include the opening cysteine and the closing phenylalanine or tryptophan. D genes are given only for firm matches.

d_call v_call cdr3_aa
TRBD1 TRBV27 CASSLREGQGDNEQFF
TRBD1 TRBV7-6 CASSSTGGGGNTIYF
- TRBV30 CAWSVGRTDTQYF
TRBD2 TRBV30 CAWSATSGEQYF
TRBD2 TRBV5-1 CASSLDGGRSDTQYF
TRBD1 TRBV29-1 CSVGRQGYEQYF
TRBD1 TRBV7-9 CAVGTGRNYGYTF
TRBD1 TRBV27 CASSLGQGINEQFF
- TRBV4-3 CASSRWPTNEKLFF
- TRBV18 CASSQLTGLEGYTF
- TRBV9 CASSVSRQGSYNEQFF
- TRBV2 CASSAGLRNQPQHF
TRBD1 TRBV7-3 CASSPDPGTASYEQYF
- TRBV14 CASSHLNRQAYEQYF